The T cell receptor (beta chain) described here comes from a study of shared clonotypes between healthy human individuals. As for the study in general: Per-donor plates numbered three CD4 naive, three CD4 memory, two CD8 naive and one CD8 memory.

Genomic DNA of every subset was divided equally among multiple immunoSEQ plates. Clones were read by immunoSEQ multiplex PCR, and TCRdb kept only the in-frame ones, dropping some. This table holds some 2,400,000 clones, 95% found once. Study results and caveats: Against clonotypes common to all four donors, non-shared ones had lower generation probabilities.

This CDR3 has 14 residues. V lost 7 bases, J lost 0 bases, and 12 bases lay in between. Germline CDR1 is LNHDA and CDR2 is SQIVND (reference sequence). This clone was picked up one time. Antigen specificity is unknown. The TCR was taken from a young man in good health. V is TRBV19 and J is TRBJ1-1; D possibly corresponds to TRBD1 (6 bases). What was sequenced was naive CD4+ T cells sorted from blood. Regarding subset: CD45RA+ positively selected. For the CDR3, the DNA is TGTGCCAGTATTCCTGGGACATTGAACACTGAAGCTTTCTTT. It encodes CASIPGTLNTEAFF. Supplemented by reference TRBV19 and TRBJ1-1, the full variable domain reads DGGITQSPKYLFRKEGQNVTLSCEQNLNHDAMYWYRQDPGQGLRLIYYSQIVNDFQKGDIAEGYSVSREKKESFPLTVTSAQKNPTAFYLCASIPGTLNTEAFFGQGTRLTVV.